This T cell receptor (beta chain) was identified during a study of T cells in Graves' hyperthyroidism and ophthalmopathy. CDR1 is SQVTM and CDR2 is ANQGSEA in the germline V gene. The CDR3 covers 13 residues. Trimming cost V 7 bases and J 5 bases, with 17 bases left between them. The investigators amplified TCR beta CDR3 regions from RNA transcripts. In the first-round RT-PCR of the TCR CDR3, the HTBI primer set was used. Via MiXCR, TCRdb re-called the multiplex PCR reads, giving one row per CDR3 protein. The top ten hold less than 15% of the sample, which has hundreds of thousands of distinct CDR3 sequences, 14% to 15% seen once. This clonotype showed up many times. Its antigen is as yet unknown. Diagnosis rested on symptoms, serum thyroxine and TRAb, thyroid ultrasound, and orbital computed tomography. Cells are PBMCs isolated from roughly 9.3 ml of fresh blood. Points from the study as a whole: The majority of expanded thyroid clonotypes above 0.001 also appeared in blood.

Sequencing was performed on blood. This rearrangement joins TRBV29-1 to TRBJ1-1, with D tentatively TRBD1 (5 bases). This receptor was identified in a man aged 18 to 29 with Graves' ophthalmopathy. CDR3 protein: CSGHSGVRTEAFF. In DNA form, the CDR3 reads TGCAGCGGTCACTCGGGGGTGAGAACTGAAGCTTTCTTT.